This entry is about one T cell receptor beta chain. RNA transcripts provided the source from which TCR beta CDR3 regions were amplified. Using the HTBI primer set, a first-round RT-PCR was run on the TCR CDR3. TCRdb fed the multiplex PCR reads into MiXCR, producing one record per CDR3 protein. The sample carries nearly 750,000 distinct CDR3 sequences, 35% recorded once. The data were obtained in a study of T cells in Graves' hyperthyroidism and ophthalmopathy. The CDR3 loop spans 15 amino acids. With V trimmed by 6 bases and J by 6 bases, 12 bases remained unmatched. The germline CDR1 and CDR2 sequences are MNHEY and SVGAGI.

The chain recombines TRBV6-5 with TRBJ1-1; the match to TRBD1 covers 8 bases. The sequencing input was blood. The sequence derives from a woman aged 40 to 50 with Graves' hyperthyroidism. This CDR3 is CASSQRQQGVAEAFF. The CDR3 DNA reads TGTGCCAGCAGCCAACGCCAACAGGGGGTCGCTGAAGCTTTCTTT.